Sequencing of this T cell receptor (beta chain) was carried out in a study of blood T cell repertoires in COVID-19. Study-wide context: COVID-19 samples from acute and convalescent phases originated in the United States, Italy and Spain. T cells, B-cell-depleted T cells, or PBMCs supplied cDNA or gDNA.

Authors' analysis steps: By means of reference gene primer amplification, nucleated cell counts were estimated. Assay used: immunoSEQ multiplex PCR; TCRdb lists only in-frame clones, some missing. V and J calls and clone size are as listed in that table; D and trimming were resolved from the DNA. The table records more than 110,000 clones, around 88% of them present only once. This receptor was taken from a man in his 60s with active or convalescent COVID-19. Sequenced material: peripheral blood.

This CDR3 is CASSAPGTGAEQFF. CDR3 nucleotide sequence: TGTGCCAGCAGTGCTCCCGGGACAGGGGCTGAGCAGTTCTTC. This chain uses TRBV2 with TRBJ2-1; 10 bases fit TRBD1. The CDR3 consists of 14 residues. Germline loops: CDR1 SNHLY, CDR2 FYNNEI. V gave up 4 bases and J gave up 9 bases; unmatched junction bases: 6.